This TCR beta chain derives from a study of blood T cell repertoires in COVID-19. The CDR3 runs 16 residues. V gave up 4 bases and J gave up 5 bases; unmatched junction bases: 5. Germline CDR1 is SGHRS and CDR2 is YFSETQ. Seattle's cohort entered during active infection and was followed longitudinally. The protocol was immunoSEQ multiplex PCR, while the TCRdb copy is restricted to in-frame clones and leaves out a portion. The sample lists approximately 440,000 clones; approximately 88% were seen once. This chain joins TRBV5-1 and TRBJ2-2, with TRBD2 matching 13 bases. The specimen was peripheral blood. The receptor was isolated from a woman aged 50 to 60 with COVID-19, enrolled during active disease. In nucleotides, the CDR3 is TGCGCCAGCAGCATGGGGACTAGCGGGGCTACCGGGGAGCTGTTTTTT. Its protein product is CASSMGTSGATGELFF.